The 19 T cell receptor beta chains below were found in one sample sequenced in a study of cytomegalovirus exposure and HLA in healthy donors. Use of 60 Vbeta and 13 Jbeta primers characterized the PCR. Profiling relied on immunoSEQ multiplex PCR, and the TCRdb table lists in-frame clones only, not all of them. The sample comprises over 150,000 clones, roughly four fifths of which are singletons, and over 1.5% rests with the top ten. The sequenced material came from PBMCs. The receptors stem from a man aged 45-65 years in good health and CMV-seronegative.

CDR3 loop: CASSETPTGGCGETQYF. CDR3 DNA: TGCGCCAGCAGTGAGACCCCGACAGGGGGTTGTGGAGAGACCCAGTACTTC. This chain joins TRBV10-1 and TRBJ2-5; 9 nucleotides agree with TRBD1. This CDR3 has 17 amino acids. Germline trimming cut 2 bases from V and 4 bases from J; bases unmatched to any gene: 11. CDR1 is WNHNN and CDR2 is SYGVQD in the germline V gene (reference sequence).

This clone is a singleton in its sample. The CDR3 DNA reads TGTGCCAGCTCACCTACTCCCCCGACAGGGGGAGACTATGGCTACACCTTC. Residues: CASSPTPPTGGDYGYTF. J is TRBJ1-2 and V is TRBV18, with 9 bases fitting TRBD1. Germline loops: CDR1 KGHSH, CDR2 LQKENI. With V trimmed by 3 bases and J by 3 bases, 11 bases remained unmatched. The CDR3 is 17 amino acids.

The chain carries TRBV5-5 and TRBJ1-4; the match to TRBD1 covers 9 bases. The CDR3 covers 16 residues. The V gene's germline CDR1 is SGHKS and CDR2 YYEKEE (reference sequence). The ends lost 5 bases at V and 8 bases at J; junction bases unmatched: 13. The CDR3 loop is CASSYRGDRVGEKLFF. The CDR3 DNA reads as TGTGCCAGCAGTTACCGGGGGGACAGGGTTGGGGAAAAACTGTTTTTT.

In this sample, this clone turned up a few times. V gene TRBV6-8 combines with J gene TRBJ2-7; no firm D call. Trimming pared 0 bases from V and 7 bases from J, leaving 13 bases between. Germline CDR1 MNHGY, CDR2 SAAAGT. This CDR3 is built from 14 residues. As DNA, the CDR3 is TGTGCCAGCAGTTACTCGGCCCAAAGAATAGAGCAGTACTTC. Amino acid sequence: CASSYSAQRIEQYF.

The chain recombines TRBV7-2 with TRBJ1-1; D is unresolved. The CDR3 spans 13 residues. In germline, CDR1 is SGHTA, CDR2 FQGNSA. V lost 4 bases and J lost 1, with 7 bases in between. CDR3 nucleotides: TGTGCCAGCAGCTCCCCCTGGAACACTGAAGCTTTCTTT. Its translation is CASSSPWNTEAFF.

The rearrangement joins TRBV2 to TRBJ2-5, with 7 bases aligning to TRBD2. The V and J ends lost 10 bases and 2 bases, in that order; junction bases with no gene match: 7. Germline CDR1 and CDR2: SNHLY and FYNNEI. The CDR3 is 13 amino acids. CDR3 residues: CAIPRGDQETQYF. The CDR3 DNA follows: TGTGCCATCCCCCGGGGGGATCAAGAGACCCAGTACTTC.

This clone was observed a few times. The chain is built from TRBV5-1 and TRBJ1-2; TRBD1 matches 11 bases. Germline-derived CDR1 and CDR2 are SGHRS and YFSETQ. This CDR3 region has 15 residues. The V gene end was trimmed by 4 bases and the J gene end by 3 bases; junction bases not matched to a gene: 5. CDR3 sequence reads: CASSAGQGAHYGYTF. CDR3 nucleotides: TGCGCCAGCAGCGCCGGACAGGGGGCCCACTATGGCTACACCTTC.

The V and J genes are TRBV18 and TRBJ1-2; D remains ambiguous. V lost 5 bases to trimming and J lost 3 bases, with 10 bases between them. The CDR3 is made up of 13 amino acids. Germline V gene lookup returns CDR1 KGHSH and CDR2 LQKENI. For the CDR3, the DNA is TGTGCCAGCTCAGCCGGGAGAGACTATGGCTACACCTTC. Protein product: CASSAGRDYGYTF.

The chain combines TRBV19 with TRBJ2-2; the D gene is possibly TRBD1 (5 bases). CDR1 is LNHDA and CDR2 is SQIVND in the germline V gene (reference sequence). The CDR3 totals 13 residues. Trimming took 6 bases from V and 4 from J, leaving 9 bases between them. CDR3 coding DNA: TGTGCCAGTAGAGGGGTGATCACCGGGGAGCTGTTTTTT. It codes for CASRGVITGELFF.

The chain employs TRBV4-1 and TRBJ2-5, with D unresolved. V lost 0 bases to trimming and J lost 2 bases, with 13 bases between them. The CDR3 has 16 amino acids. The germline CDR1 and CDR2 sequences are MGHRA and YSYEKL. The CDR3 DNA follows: TGCGCCAGCAGCCAAGATAATTGGCGGCCTCAAGAGACCCAGTACTTC. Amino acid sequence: CASSQDNWRPQETQYF.

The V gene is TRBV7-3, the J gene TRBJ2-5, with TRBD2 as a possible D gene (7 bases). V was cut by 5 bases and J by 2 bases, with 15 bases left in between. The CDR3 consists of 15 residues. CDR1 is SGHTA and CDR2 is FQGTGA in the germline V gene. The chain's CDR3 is CASSAQGGVQETQYF. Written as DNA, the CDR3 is TGTGCCAGCAGCGCCCAAGGGGGGGTACAAGAGACCCAGTACTTC.

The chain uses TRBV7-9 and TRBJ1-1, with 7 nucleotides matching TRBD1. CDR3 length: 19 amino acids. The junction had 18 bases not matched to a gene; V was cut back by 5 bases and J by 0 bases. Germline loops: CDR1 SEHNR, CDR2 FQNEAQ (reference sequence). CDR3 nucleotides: TGTGCCAGCAGCCGTATTACACAGGGGTCGCCGAACATGAACACTGAAGCTTTCTTT. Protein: CASSRITQGSPNMNTEAFF.

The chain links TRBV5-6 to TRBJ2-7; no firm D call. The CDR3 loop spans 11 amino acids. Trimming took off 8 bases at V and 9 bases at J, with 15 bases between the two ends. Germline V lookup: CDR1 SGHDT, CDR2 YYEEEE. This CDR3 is CASSKAHGQYF. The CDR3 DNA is TGTGCCAGTAGCAAAGCGCACGGGCAGTACTTC.

Here the CDR3 reads CASSFPSGGKETQYF. CDR3 in DNA: TGTGCCAGCAGCTTTCCAAGCGGGGGGAAGGAGACCCAGTACTTC. The rearrangement uses TRBV5-4 and TRBJ2-5, with TRBD2 matching over 9 bases. Per the germline V gene, CDR1 is SGHNT and CDR2 is YYREEE (reference sequence). The CDR3 is 15 residues long. The junction had 7 bases not matched to a gene; V was cut back by 2 bases and J by 5 bases.

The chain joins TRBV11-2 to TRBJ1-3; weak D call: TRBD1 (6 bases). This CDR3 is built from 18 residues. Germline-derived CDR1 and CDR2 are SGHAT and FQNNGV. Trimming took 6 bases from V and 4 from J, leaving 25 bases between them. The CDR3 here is CASRKGGFGGVHGNTIYF. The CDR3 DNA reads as TGTGCCAGCAGAAAAGGGGGATTTGGGGGGGTGCACGGAAACACCATATATTTT.

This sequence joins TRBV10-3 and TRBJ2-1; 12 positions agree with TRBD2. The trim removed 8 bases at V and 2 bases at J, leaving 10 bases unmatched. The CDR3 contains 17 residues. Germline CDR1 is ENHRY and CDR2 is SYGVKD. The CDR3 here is CAIGQRRLAGAYNEQFF. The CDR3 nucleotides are TGTGCCATCGGACAGCGAAGACTAGCGGGGGCCTACAATGAGCAGTTCTTC.

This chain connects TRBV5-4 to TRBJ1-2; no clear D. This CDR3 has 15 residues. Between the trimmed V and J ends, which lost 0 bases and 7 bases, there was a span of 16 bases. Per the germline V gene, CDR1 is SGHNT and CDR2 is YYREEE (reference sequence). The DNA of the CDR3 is TGTGCCAGCAGCTTGGCGGGAATCCAGGTTGGTGGCTACACCTTC. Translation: CASSLAGIQVGGYTF.

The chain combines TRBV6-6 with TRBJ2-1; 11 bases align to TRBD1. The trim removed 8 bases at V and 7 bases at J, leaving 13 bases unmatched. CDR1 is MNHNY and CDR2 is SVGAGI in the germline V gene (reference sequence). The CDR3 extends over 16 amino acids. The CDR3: CASRWTGGPASNEQFF. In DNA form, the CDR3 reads TGTGCCAGCCGTTGGACAGGGGGCCCGGCGAGTAATGAGCAGTTCTTC.

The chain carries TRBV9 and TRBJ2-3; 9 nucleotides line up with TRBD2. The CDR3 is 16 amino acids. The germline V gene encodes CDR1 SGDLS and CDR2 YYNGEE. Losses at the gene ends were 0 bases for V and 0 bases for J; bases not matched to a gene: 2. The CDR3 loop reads CASSVGLAESTDTQYF. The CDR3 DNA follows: TGTGCCAGCAGCGTAGGACTAGCGGAGAGCACAGATACGCAGTATTTT.